This T cell receptor beta chain is from a study of blood T cell repertoires in COVID-19. Whole-study context: The United States, Italy and Spain supplied acute and convalescent COVID-19 samples.

Produced via immunoSEQ multiplex PCR; TCRdb's table is partial and in-frame only. The sample yields fewer than 300,000 clones, roughly 90% seen once. Trimming pared 5 bases from V and 4 bases from J, leaving 9 bases between. This CDR3 spans 13 amino acids. Germline V lookup: CDR1 LNHDA, CDR2 SQIVND (reference sequence). Sequenced input: peripheral blood. The sequence was obtained from a woman aged 30 to 39 with COVID-19, enrolled during active disease. This sequence joins TRBV19 and TRBJ1-5; D possibly corresponds to TRBD1 (6 bases). DNA of the CDR3: TGTGCCAGTAGTTGGACAGCTAATCAGCCCCAGCATTTT. Residues: CASSWTANQPQHF.